The next 20 T cell receptor beta chains were all read from a single sample in a study of T cell repertoires in cytomegalovirus infection. From the reads, TCRdb called clonotypes with MiXCR, one entry per CDR3 protein. Among approximately 110,000 distinct CDR3 sequences, roughly 32% were seen once, and the ten largest hold around three fifths. Antigens of these TCRs are unknown. The material sequenced was CD8+ T cells from cultured PBMCs, taken from culture after CMV antigen stimulation. These receptors originate from a human donor in good health (CMV status not recorded). Some clones in this sample may be carry-over from other donors' samples.

This clonotype was found a few times. CDR3 region: CASSLDLRDRGYAEAFF. CDR3 in DNA: TGTGCCAGCAGCTTAGATCTCCGAGACAGGGGATATGCTGAAGCTTTCTTT. The chain has TRBV11-3 and TRBJ1-1; 8 nucleotides align to TRBD1. The CDR3 spans 17 residues. V lost 0 bases, J lost 6 bases, and 12 bases stayed unmatched. CDR1 and CDR2 from the germline V gene are SGHNT and YENEEA.

This clonotype appeared many times. The rearrangement joins TRBV27 to TRBJ1-1, with D unclear. V lost 3 bases to trimming and J lost 6 bases, with 11 bases between them. From germline, CDR1 is MNHEY and CDR2 SMNVEV (reference sequence). The CDR3 covers 13 residues. The DNA of the CDR3 is TGTGCCAGCAGTTTTGGCGTTGGCGCTGAAGCTTTCTTT. Residues: CASSFGVGAEAFF.

The table lists this clonotype with a few counts. The chain carries TRBV6-2 or TRBV6-3 and TRBJ1-1; the D gene is possibly TRBD1 (5 bases). The V gene lost 6 bases and the J gene lost 8 bases, with 13 bases spanning the gap. The CDR3 loop spans 12 amino acids. Germline V lookup: CDR1 MNHEY, CDR2 SVGEGT. In DNA, the CDR3 is TGTGCCAGCAGCACCGGGACTCGGGAAGCTTTCTTT. Amino acid sequence: CASSTGTREAFF.

This clonotype was detected only a few times. The rearrangement uses TRBV7-8 and TRBJ2-6; 9 bases agree with TRBD2. V gave up 2 bases and J gave up 5 bases; unmatched junction bases: 10. Germline CDR1 SGHVS, CDR2 FQNEAQ. CDR3 length equals 18 residues. This CDR3 reads CASSLIPSGVVRANVLTF. DNA of the CDR3: TGTGCCAGCAGCTTAATTCCTAGCGGGGTGGTTAGGGCCAACGTCCTGACTTTC.

In its sample, this clonotype was seen a few times. The chain carries TRBV6-2 or TRBV6-3 and TRBJ2-2; maybe TRBD2 (5 bases). Trimming shortened V by 6 bases and J by 7 bases, and 15 bases separated the two germline ends. Germline values: CDR1 MNHEY, CDR2 SVGEGT. This CDR3 comprises 14 residues. Written as DNA, the CDR3 is TGTGCCAGCAGCCGCGAACTAGGGTTCGGGGAGCTGTTTTTT. Protein: CASSRELGFGELFF.

J is TRBJ2-1 and V is TRBV19; 8 nucleotides align to TRBD1. Looked up from germline, CDR1 is LNHDA and CDR2 is SQIVND (reference sequence). The ends lost 5 bases at V and 7 bases at J; junction bases unmatched: 13. The CDR3 is 16 amino acids. This CDR3 is CASSPFRTDRANEQFF. CDR3 DNA sequence: TGTGCCAGTAGTCCTTTTAGGACGGACAGGGCTAATGAGCAGTTCTTC.

This chain uses TRBV4-1 with TRBJ2-3; D is undetermined. Trimming pared 3 bases from V and 0 bases from J, leaving 7 bases between. Germline assignment: CDR1 MGHRA and CDR2 YSYEKL. The CDR3 is 14 residues long. For the CDR3, the DNA is TGCGCCAGCAGCCACGGTTACAGCACAGATACGCAGTATTTT. This codes for CASSHGYSTDTQYF.

This clonotype was counted only a few times. The V gene is TRBV19, the J gene TRBJ1-5, with D tentatively TRBD1 (5 bases). The V gene lost 5 bases and the J gene lost 4 bases, with 12 bases spanning the gap. The CDR3 length is 14 residues. The germline V gene has CDR1 LNHDA and CDR2 SQIVND (reference sequence). The CDR3 loop is CASSHPGRNQPQHF. The CDR3 DNA sequence: TGTGCCAGTAGTCACCCGGGACGTAATCAGCCCCAGCATTTT.

There are a few counts of this clonotype. The genes are TRBV27 and TRBJ2-2, with D perhaps TRBD1 or TRBD2 (6 bases each). CDR3 size: 17 residues. CDR1 is MNHEY and CDR2 is SMNVEV in the germline V gene (reference sequence). Trimming took off 5 bases at V and 4 bases at J, with 20 bases between the two ends. This chain's CDR3 is CASSPSVLGGLTGELFF. Here the CDR3 DNA reads TGTGCCAGCAGTCCCAGCGTTTTGGGGGGCCTCACCGGGGAGCTGTTTTTT.

This clonotype was counted a few times. The rearrangement joins TRBV20-1 to TRBJ1-2; TRBD1 might be the D (5 bases). This CDR3 comprises 14 residues. V lost 2 bases and J 1 base, leaving 11 bases between the germline ends. The germline CDR1 and CDR2 sequences are DFQATT and SNEGSKA (reference sequence). CDR3 residues: CSARPPGFNYGYTF. DNA for the CDR3: TGCAGTGCTAGACCGCCAGGGTTTAACTATGGCTACACCTTC.

The chain couples TRBV27 to TRBJ2-7; weak D call: TRBD1 (5 bases). CDR1 and CDR2 (germline): MNHEY, SMNVEV (reference sequence). The CDR3 loop spans 16 amino acids. With 0 bases removed from V and 5 bases from J, the gap between germline ends came to 17 bases. DNA for the CDR3: TGTGCCAGCAGTTTATCGACTGGGGCCGTGGGTCACGAGCAGTACTTC. This gives the protein CASSLSTGAVGHEQYF.

This clonotype appeared a few times. The J gene is TRBJ2-1, the V gene TRBV6-2 or TRBV6-3; tentatively, D is TRBD2 (7 bases). V lost 0 bases and J lost 1, with 13 bases in between. This CDR3 comprises 17 residues. CDR1 is MNHEY and CDR2 is SVGEGT in the germline V gene. The DNA of the CDR3 is TGTGCCAGCAGTTACTCCATCGGGGGGCTGTCCTACAATGAGCAGTTCTTC. It encodes CASSYSIGGLSYNEQFF.

This clonotype was found many times. This sequence joins TRBV7-8 and TRBJ1-6; 11 bases are shared with TRBD1. The CDR3 runs to 16 residues. V dropped 6 bases and J dropped 9; count of bases not matched to a gene: 10. Germline V gene data show CDR1 as SGHVS and CDR2 as FQNEAQ. CDR3 in DNA: TGTGCCAGCAGTTTCACCGCCGGGACAGGGGGTTCACCCCTCCACTTT. It translates to CASSFTAGTGGSPLHF.

This chain uses TRBV19 with TRBJ2-1; tentatively, D is TRBD1 (6 bases). There are 15 residues in the CDR3. In germline, CDR1 is LNHDA, CDR2 SQIVND (reference sequence). V lost 3 bases to trimming and J lost 4 bases, with 13 bases between them. The CDR3 bases are TGTGCCAGTAGTATTGGGGCAGGGGCTTACAATGAGCAGTTCTTC. Translated, it gives CASSIGAGAYNEQFF.

The genes are TRBV20-1 and TRBJ2-7, with 7 bases aligning to TRBD1. This CDR3 spans 13 amino acids. The germline gives CDR1 DFQATT, CDR2 SNEGSKA (reference sequence). Trimming removed 5 bases from V and 7 bases from J; junction bases left unmatched: 11. As DNA, the CDR3 is TGCAGTGCTGGAGGAGCGGACAGGTTGGAGCAGTACTTC. This sequence encodes CSAGGADRLEQYF.

The DNA of the CDR3 is TGTGCCACCGCAGACGGGACAGGCTTCCCCATTCAGTACTTC. This sequence encodes CATADGTGFPIQYF. The chain joins TRBV27 to TRBJ2-4, with 8 bases lining up with TRBD1. This CDR3 is 14 amino acids long. Germline V gives CDR1 MNHEY, CDR2 SMNVEV (reference sequence). J was trimmed by 9 bases and V by 10 bases; bases with no gene match: 14.

This clonotype has only a few counts. This chain uses TRBV7-6 with TRBJ1-1, with D possibly being TRBD1 (5 bases). This CDR3 is 13 amino acids long. Germline assignment: CDR1 SGHVS and CDR2 FNYEAQ. The V gene lost 6 bases and the J gene lost 1 base, with 9 bases spanning the gap. CDR3 loop: CASRRGENTEAFF. The CDR3 region has the DNA TGTGCCAGCAGGAGAGGGGAGAACACTGAAGCTTTCTTT.

The V call is TRBV4-1, the J call TRBJ1-5; weak D call: TRBD1 (6 bases). This CDR3 contains 18 residues. From germline, CDR1 is MGHRA and CDR2 YSYEKL. V lost 0 bases, J lost 0 bases, and 15 bases lay in between. The CDR3 loop is CASSQDRSGGNSNQPQHF. Here the CDR3 DNA reads TGCGCCAGCAGCCAAGACCGCTCCGGGGGCAATAGCAATCAGCCCCAGCATTTT.

Ten or more counts support this clonotype. The rearrangement links TRBV11-1 to TRBJ2-2; D might be TRBD2 (5 bases). Trimming removed 5 bases at V and 6 bases at J, with 13 bases between. The CDR3 loop spans 14 amino acids. Germline lookup yields CDR1 SGHAT and CDR2 FQDESV (reference sequence). The CDR3 region is CASSRQDSPGELFF. CDR3 in DNA: TGTGCCAGCAGCCGCCAGGACTCGCCCGGGGAGCTGTTTTTT.

The genes are TRBV24-1 and TRBJ2-3; a weak D match, TRBD2 (6 bases). This CDR3 is 18 amino acids long. Germline CDR1 is KGHDR and CDR2 is SFDVKD. V was pared by 7 bases and J by 1 base, with 23 bases between. This CDR3 is CATRKVCSGGGGTDTQYF. DNA of the CDR3: TGTGCCACCAGAAAAGTATGTTCCGGGGGAGGAGGCACAGATACGCAGTATTTT.